Only a few counts were recorded for the clone carrying this T cell receptor beta chain. The antigen is unknown. CDR3 length equals 14 residues. V was clipped by 6 bases and J by 4 bases, with 16 bases between them. This sample is drawn from a study of regulatory T cells in long-lasting Graves disease. Study-wide findings and caveats: Few sampled subjects may have lowered accuracy. When disease was persistent, TRBV28, TRBJ1-2 and TRBJ2-5 were the favored segments.

Construction of the TCR beta libraries employed iRepertoire HTBI primers in conjunction with Arm-PCR of CDR3 regions. TCRdb re-analysed the multiplex PCR reads in MiXCR, keeping a single row per CDR3 protein. The table has hundreds of thousands of distinct CDR3 sequences, about 30% seen once. Time point indicated: persistent/refractory GD, antithyroid drugs over 5 years with positive TRAb. PBMC-derived RNA was used for the TCR library. This chain links TRBV12-3 or TRBV12-4 with TRBJ2-7; D is possibly TRBD1 (6 bases). The sequence came from a female donor with Graves disease. The sequencing here drew on peripheral blood mononuclear cells (PBMCs), taken when the disease was refractory, from a patient treated with antithyroid drugs. The CDR3 loop reads CASRETGDSYEQYF. CDR3 DNA: TGTGCCAGCAGGGAGACAGGTGACTCATACGAGCAGTACTTC.